This T cell receptor (beta chain) is from a study of identical twins. Notes on the study in general: Insertions were reduced in abundant cord blood beta clonotypes but not in memory repertoires.

One entry per CDR3 protein, called by TCRdb with MiXCR from the 5' RACE reads. The sample consists of 250,000 or so distinct CDR3 sequences, 6% to 8% of them appearing once. For this clonotype: The antigen is undetermined.

V was shortened by 8 bases and J by 6 bases, with 19 bases between the two germline ends. The CDR3 totals 14 residues. The data were also submitted as part of a second study, on yellow fever vaccine responses in identical twins.

The chain joins TRBV12-3 or TRBV12-4 to TRBJ1-1, with D maybe TRBD1 (6 bases). This TCR was recovered from a young woman in good health. The specimen sequenced was CD8+ T cells sorted from blood. In nucleotides, the CDR3 is TGTGCCAGCGGTTCGGGAGGGGGGATTTCTGAAGCTTTCTTT. Translated, it gives CASGSGGGISEAFF.